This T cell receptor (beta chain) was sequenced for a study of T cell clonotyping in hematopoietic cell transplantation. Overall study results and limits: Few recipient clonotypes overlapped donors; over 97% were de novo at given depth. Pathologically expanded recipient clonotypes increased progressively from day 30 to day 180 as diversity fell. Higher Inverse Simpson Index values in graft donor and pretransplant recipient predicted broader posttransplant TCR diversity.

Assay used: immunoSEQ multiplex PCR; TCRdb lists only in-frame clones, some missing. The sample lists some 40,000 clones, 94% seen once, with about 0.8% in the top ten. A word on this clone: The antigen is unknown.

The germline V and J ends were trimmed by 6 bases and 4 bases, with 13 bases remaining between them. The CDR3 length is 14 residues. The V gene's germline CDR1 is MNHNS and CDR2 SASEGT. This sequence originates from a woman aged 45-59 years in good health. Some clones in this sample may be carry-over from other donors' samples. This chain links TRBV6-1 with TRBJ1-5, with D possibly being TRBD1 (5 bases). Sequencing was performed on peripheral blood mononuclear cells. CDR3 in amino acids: CASSLTANNQPQHF. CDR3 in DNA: TGTGCCAGCAGCCTGACAGCGAATAATCAGCCCCAGCATTTT.